Only a few counts were recorded for the clone carrying this TCR beta chain. Its cognate antigen is unknown. The record originates from a study of beta chain features in type 1 diabetes. In the study overall: Examination spanned around 110,000,000 sorted cells from all samples. Study findings and constraints: Patients with Type 1 diabetes showed moderately but significantly shorter TCRB CDR3s in all four CD4+ subsets.

Germline V gives CDR1 GTSNPN, CDR2 SVGIG (reference sequence). V was trimmed by 4 bases and J by 0 bases, leaving 8 bases between them. CDR3 size: 13 residues. All of the isolated RNA was reverse transcribed, so expressed TCRB transcripts were sequenced. Assay: immunoSEQ multiplex PCR; the TCRdb copy retains only in-frame clones and omits some. The sample has hundreds of thousands of clones, about an eighth seen once. The chain carries TRBV30 and TRBJ2-3, with D maybe TRBD2 (6 bases). The source material was naive CD4+ T cells from blood. The receptor was isolated from a man in his late teens or twenties with type 1 diabetes. The CDR3 coding sequence is TGTGCCTGGAAAGGACTAAGCACAGATACGCAGTATTTT. This encodes CAWKGLSTDTQYF.